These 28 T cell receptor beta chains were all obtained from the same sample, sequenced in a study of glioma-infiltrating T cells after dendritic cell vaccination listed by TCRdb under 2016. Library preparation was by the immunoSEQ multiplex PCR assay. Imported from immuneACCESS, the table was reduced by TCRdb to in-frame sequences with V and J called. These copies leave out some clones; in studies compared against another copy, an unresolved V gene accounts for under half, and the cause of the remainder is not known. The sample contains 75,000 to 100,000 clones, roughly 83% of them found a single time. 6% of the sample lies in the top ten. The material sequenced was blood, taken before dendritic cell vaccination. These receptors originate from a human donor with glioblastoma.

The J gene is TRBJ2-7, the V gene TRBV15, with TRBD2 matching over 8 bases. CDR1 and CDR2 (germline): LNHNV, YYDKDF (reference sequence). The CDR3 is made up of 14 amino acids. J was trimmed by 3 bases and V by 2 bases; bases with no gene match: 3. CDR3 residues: CATSRTGTSYEQYF. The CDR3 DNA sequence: TGTGCCACCAGCAGAACCGGGACTAGCTACGAGCAGTACTTC.

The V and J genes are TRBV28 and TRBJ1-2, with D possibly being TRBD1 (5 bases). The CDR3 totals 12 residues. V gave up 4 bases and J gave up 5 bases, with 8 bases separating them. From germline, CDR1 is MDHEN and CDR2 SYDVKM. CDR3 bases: TGTGCCAGCAGTTCGGGGGGGTATGGCTACACCTTC. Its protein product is CASSSGGYGYTF.

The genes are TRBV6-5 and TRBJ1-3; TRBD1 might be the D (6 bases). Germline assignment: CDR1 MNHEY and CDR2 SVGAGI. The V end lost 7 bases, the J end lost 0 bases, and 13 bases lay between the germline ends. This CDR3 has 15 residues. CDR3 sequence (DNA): TGTGCCAGCACCGTGGACAGCAGCTCTGGAAACACCATATATTTT. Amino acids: CASTVDSSSGNTIYF.

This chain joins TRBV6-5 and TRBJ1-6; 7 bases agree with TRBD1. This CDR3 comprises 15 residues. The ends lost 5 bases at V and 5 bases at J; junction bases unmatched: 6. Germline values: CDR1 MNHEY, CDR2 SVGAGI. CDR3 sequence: CASSPQGGNNSPLHF. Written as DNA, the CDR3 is TGTGCCAGCAGTCCGCAGGGGGGAAATAATTCACCCCTCCACTTT.

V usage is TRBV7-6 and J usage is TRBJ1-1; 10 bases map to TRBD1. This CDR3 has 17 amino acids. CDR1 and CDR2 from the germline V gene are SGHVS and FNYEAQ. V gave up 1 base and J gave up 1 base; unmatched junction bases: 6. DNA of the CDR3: TGTGCCAGCAGCTTAGTAGCCTGGACAGGGGGGAACACTGAAGCTTTCTTT. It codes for CASSLVAWTGGNTEAFF.

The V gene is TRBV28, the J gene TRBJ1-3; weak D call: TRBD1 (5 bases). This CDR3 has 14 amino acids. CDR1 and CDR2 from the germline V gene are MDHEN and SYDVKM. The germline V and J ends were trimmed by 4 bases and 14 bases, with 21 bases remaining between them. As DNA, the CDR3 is TGTGCCAGCAGTTCGCGACAGACCGTCTCATGGGTATATTTT. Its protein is CASSSRQTVSWVYF.

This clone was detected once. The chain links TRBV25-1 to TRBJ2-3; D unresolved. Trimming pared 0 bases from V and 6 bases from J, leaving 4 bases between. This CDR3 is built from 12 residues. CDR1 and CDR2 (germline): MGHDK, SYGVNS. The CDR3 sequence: CASSEYGDTQYF. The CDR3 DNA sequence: TGTGCCAGCAGTGAATATGGCGATACGCAGTATTTT.

The CDR3 bases are TGTGCCAGCAGTGATTCGGGACAGGTTTTGATAGTGTCCACTGAAGCTTTCTTT. Translating gives CASSDSGQVLIVSTEAFF. The rearrangement links TRBV2 to TRBJ1-1; 8 bases align to TRBD1. Unmatched junction bases numbered 16, after V lost 3 bases and J lost 4 bases. CDR1 SNHLY and CDR2 FYNNEI come from the germline V gene. CDR3 length: 18 amino acids. The full variable domain, in which reference TRBV2 and TRBJ1-1 provide the parts outside the CDR3, is EPEVTQTPSHQVTQMGQEVILRCVPISNHLYFYWYRQILGQKVEFLVSFYNNEISEKSEIFDDQFSVERPDGSNFTLKIRSTKLEDSAMYFCASSDSGQVLIVSTEAFFGQGTRLTVV.

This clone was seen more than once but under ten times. CDR3 sequence reads: CASSPRLENEQFF. The DNA for the CDR3 is TGTGCCAGCTCACCACGACTAGAGAATGAGCAGTTCTTC. The rearrangement joins TRBV18 to TRBJ2-1; D is perhaps TRBD2 (6 bases). The germline V and J ends were trimmed by 1 base and 7 bases, with 8 bases remaining between them. The germline V gene has CDR1 KGHSH and CDR2 LQKENI. The CDR3 covers 13 residues.

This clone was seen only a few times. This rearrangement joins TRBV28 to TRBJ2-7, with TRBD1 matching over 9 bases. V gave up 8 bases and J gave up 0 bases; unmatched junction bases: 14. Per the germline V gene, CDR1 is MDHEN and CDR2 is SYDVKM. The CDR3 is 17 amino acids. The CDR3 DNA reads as TGTGCCAGCGCTTTAAAACCCCCGGGACAGGGCTCCTACGAGCAGTACTTC. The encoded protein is CASALKPPGQGSYEQYF.

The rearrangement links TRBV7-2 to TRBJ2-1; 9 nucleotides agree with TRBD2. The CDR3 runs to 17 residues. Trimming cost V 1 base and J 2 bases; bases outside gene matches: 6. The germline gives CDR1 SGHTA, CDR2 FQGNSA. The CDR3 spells CASSLGSGGRAYNEQFF. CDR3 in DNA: TGTGCCAGCAGCTTAGGGAGCGGCGGGAGGGCCTACAATGAGCAGTTCTTC.

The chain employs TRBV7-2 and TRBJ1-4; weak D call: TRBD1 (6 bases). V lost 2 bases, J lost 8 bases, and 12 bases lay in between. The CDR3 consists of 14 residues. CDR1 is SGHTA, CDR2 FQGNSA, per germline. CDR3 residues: CASSLQGWPEKLFF. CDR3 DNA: TGTGCCAGCAGCTTACAGGGGTGGCCAGAAAAACTGTTTTTT.

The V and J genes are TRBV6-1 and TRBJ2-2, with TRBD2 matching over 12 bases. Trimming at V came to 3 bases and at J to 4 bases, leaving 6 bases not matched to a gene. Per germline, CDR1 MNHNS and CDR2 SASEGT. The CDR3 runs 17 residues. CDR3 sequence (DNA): TGTGCCAGCAGTGACTGGGGACTAGCGGGTCCCACCGGGGAGCTGTTTTTT. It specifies CASSDWGLAGPTGELFF.

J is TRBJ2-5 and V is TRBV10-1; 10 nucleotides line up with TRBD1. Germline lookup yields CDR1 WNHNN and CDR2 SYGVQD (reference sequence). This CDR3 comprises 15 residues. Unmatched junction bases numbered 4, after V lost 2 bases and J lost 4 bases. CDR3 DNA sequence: TGCGCCAGCAGTGAGGGGACAGGGGCGGGAGAGACCCAGTACTTC. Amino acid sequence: CASSEGTGAGETQYF.

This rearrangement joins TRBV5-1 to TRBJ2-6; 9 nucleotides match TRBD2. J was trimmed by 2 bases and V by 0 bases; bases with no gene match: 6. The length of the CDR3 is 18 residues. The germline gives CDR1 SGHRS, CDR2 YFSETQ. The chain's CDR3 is CASSLALAGGPGANVLTF. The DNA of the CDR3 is TGCGCCAGCAGCTTGGCCCTCGCGGGAGGGCCTGGGGCCAACGTCCTGACTTTC. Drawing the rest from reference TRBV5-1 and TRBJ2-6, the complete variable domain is KAGVTQTPRYLIKTRGQQVTLSCSPISGHRSVSWYQQTPGQGLQFLFEYFSETQRNKGNFPGRFSGRQFSNSRSEMNVSTLELGDSALYLCASSLALAGGPGANVLTFGAGSRLTVL.

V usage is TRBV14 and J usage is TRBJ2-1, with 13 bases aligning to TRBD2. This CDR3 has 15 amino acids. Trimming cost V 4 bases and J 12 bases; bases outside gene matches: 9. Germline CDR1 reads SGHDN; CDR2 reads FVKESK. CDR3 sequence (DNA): TGTGCCAGCAGCCCAGGACTAGCGGGAGTCGTTCGGCAGTTCTTC. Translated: CASSPGLAGVVRQFF.

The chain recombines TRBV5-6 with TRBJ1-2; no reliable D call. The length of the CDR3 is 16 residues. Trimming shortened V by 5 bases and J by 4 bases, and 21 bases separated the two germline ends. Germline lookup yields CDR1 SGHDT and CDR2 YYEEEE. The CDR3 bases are TGTGCCAGCAGTCTTCAAGACTGGGTTTCGAGCTATGGCTACACCTTC. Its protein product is CASSLQDWVSSYGYTF.

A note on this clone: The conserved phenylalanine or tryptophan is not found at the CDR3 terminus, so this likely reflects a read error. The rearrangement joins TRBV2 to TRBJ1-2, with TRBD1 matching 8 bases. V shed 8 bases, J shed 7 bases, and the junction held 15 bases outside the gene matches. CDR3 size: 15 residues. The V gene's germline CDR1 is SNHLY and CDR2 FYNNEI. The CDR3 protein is CASLRGQGAKSGYTL. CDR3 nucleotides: TGTGCCAGCTTAAGGGGTCAGGGGGCGAAGAGTGGCTACACCCTC.

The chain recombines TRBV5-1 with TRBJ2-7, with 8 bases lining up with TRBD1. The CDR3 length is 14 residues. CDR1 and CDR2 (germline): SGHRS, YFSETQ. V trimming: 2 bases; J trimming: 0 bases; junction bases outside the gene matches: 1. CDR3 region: CASSFDRGSYEQYF. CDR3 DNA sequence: TGCGCCAGCAGCTTCGACAGGGGCTCCTACGAGCAGTACTTC.

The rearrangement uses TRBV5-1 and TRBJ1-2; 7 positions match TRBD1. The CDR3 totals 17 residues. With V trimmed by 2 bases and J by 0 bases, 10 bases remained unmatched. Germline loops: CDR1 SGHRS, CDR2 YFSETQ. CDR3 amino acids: CASSLTMDRKANYGYTF. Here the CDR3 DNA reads TGCGCCAGCAGCTTAACAATGGACAGGAAAGCTAACTATGGCTACACCTTC. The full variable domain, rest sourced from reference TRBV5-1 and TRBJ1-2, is KAGVTQTPRYLIKTRGQQVTLSCSPISGHRSVSWYQQTPGQGLQFLFEYFSETQRNKGNFPGRFSGRQFSNSRSEMNVSTLELGDSALYLCASSLTMDRKANYGYTFGSGTRLTVV.

For the CDR3, the DNA is TGTGCCAGTAGTAAACAGACTAGCGGTTACAATGAGCAGTTCTTC. It codes for CASSKQTSGYNEQFF. The chain links TRBV19 to TRBJ2-1; 9 nucleotides align to TRBD2. V was clipped by 4 bases and J by 4 bases; unmatched bases: 5. The germline V gene encodes CDR1 LNHDA and CDR2 SQIVND (reference sequence). The CDR3 spans 15 residues. The full variable domain, in which reference TRBV19 and TRBJ2-1 provide the parts outside the CDR3, is DGGITQSPKYLFRKEGQNVTLSCEQNLNHDAMYWYRQDPGQGLRLIYYSQIVNDFQKGDIAEGYSVSREKKESFPLTVTSAQKNPTAFYLCASSKQTSGYNEQFFGPGTRLTVL.

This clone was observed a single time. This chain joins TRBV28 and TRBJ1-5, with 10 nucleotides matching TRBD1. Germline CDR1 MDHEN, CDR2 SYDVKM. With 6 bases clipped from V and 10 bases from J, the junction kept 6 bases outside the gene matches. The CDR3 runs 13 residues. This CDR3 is CASRGQGIPPQHF. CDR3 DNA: TGTGCCAGCAGGGGACAGGGGATCCCTCCCCAGCATTTT.

The CDR3, as DNA: TGCAGCGCTGTTCAGGGGGCGCTTGGCTACACCTTC. It codes for CSAVQGALGYTF. This chain uses TRBV29-1 with TRBJ1-2, with 8 bases fitting TRBD1. The CDR3 loop spans 12 amino acids. Germline V gives CDR1 SQVTM, CDR2 ANQGSEA. After removal of 7 bases from V and 7 bases from J, the junction contained 8 bases not matched to a gene. The complete variable domain, with remaining parts taken from reference TRBV29-1 and TRBJ1-2, reads SAVISQKPSRDICQRGTSLTIQCQVDSQVTMMFWYRQQPGQSLTLIATANQGSEATYESGFVIDKFPISRPNLTFSTLTVSNMSPEDSSIYLCSAVQGALGYTFGSGTRLTVV.

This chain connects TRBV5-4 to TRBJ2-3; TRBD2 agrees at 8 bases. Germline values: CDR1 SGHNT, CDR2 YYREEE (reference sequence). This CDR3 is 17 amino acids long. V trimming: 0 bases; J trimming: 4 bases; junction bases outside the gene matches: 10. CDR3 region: CASSLGTGRGVSDTQYF. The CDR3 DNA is TGTGCCAGCAGCTTGGGCACAGGGCGGGGGGTTTCAGATACGCAGTATTTT.

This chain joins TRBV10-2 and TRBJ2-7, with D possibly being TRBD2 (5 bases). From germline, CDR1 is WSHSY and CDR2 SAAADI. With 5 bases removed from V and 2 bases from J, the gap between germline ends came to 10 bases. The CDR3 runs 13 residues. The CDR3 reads CASSPTRTYEQYF. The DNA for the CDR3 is TGCGCCAGCAGTCCCACTAGGACCTACGAGCAGTACTTC.

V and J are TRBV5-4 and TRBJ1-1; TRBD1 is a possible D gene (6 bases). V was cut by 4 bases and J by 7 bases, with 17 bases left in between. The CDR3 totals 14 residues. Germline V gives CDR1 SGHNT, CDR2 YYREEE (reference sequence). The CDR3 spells CASSPWGGLDEAFF. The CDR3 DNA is TGTGCCAGCAGCCCCTGGGGGGGGCTCGATGAAGCTTTCTTT.

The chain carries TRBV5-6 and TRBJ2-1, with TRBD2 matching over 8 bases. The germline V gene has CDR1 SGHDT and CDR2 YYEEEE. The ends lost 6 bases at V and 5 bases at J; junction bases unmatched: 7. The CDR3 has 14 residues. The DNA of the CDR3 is TGTGCCAGCACTAAAGCGGGAGTTAACAATGAGCAGTTCTTC. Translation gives CASTKAGVNNEQFF. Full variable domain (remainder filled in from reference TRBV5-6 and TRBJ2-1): DAGVTQSPTHLIKTRGQQVTLRCSPKSGHDTVSWYQQALGQGPQFIFQYYEEEERQRGNFPDRFSGHQFPNYSSELNVNALLLGDSALYLCASTKAGVNNEQFFGPGTRLTVL.

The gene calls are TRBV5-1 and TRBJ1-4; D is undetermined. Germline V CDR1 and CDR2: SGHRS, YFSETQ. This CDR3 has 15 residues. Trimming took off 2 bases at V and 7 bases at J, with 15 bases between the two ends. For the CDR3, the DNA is TGCGCCAGCAGCTTTGGTGAGGGTAGGAGTGAAAAACTGTTTTTT. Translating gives CASSFGEGRSEKLFF. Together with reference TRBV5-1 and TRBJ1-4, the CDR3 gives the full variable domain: KAGVTQTPRYLIKTRGQQVTLSCSPISGHRSVSWYQQTPGQGLQFLFEYFSETQRNKGNFPGRFSGRQFSNSRSEMNVSTLELGDSALYLCASSFGEGRSEKLFFGSGTQLSVL.